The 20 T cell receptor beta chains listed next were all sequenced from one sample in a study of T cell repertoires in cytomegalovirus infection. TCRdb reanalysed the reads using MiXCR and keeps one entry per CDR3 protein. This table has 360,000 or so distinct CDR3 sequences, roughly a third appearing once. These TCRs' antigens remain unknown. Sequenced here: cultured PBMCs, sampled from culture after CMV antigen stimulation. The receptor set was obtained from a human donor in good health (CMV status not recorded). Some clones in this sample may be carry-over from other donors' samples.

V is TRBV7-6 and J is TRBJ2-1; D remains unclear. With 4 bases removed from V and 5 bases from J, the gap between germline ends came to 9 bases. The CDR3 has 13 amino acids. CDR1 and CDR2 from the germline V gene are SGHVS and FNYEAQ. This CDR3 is CASSYSLDNEQFF. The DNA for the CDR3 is TGTGCCAGCAGCTATAGTTTGGACAATGAGCAGTTCTTC.

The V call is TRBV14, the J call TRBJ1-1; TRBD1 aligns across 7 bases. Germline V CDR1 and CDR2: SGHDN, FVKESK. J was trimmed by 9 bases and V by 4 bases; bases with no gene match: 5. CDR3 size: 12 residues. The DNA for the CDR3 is TGTGCCAGCAGCCCTCGACAGGGAAAAGCTTTCTTT. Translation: CASSPRQGKAFF.

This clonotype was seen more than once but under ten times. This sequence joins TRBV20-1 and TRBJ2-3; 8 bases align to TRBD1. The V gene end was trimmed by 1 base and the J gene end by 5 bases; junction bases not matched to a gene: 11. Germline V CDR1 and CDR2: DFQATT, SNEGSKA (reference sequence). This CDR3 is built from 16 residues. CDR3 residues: CSARAAAGGWLDTQYF. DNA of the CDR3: TGCAGTGCTAGAGCCGCGGCAGGGGGCTGGTTAGATACGCAGTATTTT.

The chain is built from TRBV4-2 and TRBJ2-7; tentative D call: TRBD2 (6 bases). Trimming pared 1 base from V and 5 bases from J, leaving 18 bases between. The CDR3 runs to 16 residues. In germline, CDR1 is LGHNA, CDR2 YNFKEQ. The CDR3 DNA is TGTGCCAGCAGCCAAGCAGGGTTGGGGGGACGCGACGAGCAGTACTTC. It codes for CASSQAGLGGRDEQYF.

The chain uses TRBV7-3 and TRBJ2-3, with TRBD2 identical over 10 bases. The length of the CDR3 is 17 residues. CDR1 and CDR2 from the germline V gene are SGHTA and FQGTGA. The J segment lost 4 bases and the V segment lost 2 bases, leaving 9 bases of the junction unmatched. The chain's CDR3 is CASSLGASGRGADTQYF. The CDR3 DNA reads TGTGCCAGCAGCTTAGGAGCTAGCGGGAGAGGGGCAGATACGCAGTATTTT.

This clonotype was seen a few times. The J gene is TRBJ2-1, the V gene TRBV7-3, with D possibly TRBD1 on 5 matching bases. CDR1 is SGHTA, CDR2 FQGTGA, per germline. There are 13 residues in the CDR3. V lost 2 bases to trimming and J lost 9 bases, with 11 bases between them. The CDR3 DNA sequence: TGTGCCAGCAGCTTAGCCCAGGGTAGTGAGCAGTTCTTC. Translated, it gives CASSLAQGSEQFF.

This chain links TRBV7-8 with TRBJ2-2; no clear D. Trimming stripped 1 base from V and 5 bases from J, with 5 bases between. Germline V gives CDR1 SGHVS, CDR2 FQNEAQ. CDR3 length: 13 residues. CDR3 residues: CASSLDPTGELFF. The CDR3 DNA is TGTGCCAGCAGCTTAGATCCTACCGGGGAGCTGTTTTTT.

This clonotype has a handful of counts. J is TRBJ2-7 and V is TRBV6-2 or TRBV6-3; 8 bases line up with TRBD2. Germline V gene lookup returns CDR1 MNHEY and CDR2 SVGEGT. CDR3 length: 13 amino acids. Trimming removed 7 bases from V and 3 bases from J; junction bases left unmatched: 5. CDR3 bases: TGTGCCAGCAATCTAGCGGGTGACTACGAGCAGTACTTC. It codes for CASNLAGDYEQYF.

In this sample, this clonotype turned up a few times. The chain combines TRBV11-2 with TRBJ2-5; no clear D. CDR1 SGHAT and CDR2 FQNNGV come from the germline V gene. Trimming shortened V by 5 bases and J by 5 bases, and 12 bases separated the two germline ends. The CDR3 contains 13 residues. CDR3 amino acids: CASSPAPRETQYF. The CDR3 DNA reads TGTGCCAGCAGCCCCGCCCCCAGGGAGACCCAGTACTTC.

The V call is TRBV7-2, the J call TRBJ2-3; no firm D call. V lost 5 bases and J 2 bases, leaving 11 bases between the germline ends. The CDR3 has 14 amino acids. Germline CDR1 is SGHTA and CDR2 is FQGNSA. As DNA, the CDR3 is TGTGCCAGCAGCGACACGCGAGCCACAGATACGCAGTATTTT. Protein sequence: CASSDTRATDTQYF. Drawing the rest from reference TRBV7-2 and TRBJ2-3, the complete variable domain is GAGVSQSPSNKVTEKGKDVELRCDPISGHTALYWYRQSLGQGLEFLIYFQGNSAPDKSGLPSDRFSAERTGGSVSTLTIQRTQQEDSAVYLCASSDTRATDTQYFGPGTRLTVL.

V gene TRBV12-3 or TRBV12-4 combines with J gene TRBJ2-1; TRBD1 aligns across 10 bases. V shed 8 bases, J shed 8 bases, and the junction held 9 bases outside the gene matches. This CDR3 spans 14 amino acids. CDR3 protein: CASGFTDRGHEQFF. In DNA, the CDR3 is TGTGCCAGCGGGTTCACCGACAGGGGGCATGAGCAGTTCTTC.

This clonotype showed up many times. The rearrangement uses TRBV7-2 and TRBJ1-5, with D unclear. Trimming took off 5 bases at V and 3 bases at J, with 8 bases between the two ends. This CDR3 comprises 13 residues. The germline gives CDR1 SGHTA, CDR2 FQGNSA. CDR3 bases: TGTGCCAGCAGCAGAGAACCCAATCAGCCCCAGCATTTT. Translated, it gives CASSREPNQPQHF.

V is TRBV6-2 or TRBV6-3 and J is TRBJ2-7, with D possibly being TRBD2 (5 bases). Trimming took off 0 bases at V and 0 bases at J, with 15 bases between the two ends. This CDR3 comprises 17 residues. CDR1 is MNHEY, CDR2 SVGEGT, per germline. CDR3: CASSYSLRAASSYEQYF. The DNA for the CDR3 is TGTGCCAGCAGTTACTCCCTGAGGGCAGCGAGCTCCTACGAGCAGTACTTC.

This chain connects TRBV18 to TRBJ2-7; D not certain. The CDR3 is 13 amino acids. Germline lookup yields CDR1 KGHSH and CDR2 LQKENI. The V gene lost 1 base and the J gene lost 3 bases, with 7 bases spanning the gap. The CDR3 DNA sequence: TGTGCCAGCTCACCACTCCCTGGCTACGAGCAGTACGTC. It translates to CASSPLPGYEQYV.

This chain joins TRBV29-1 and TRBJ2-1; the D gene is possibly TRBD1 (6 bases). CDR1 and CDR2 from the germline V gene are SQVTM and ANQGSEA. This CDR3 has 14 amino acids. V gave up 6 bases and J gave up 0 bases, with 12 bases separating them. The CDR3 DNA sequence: TGCAGCGTCGGGGACACTAGCTCCTACAATGAGCAGTTCTTC. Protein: CSVGDTSSYNEQFF.

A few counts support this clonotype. The CDR3 protein is CASSLGQGIEAFF. CDR3 DNA sequence: TGTGCCAGCAGCTTGGGACAAGGAATCGAAGCTTTCTTT. The V and J genes are TRBV5-5 and TRBJ1-1; D gene uncertain. Germline CDR1 is SGHKS and CDR2 is YYEKEE (reference sequence). The CDR3 runs 13 residues. Trimming cost V 0 bases and J 8 bases, with 11 bases left between them.

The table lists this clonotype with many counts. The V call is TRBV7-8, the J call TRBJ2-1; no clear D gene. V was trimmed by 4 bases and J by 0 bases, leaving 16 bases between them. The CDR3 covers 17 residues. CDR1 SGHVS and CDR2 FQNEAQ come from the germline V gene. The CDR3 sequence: CASSYRESRGSYNEQFF. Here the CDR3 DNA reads TGTGCCAGCAGCTACAGAGAATCGAGAGGCTCCTACAATGAGCAGTTCTTC.

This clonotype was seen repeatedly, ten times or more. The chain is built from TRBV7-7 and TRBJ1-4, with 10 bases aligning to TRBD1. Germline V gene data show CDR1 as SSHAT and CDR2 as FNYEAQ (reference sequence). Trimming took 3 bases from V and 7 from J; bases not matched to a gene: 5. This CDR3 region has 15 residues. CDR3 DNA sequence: TGTGCCAGCAGCTTGGGACAGGGGAAGGGTGAAAAACTGTTTTTT. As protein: CASSLGQGKGEKLFF.

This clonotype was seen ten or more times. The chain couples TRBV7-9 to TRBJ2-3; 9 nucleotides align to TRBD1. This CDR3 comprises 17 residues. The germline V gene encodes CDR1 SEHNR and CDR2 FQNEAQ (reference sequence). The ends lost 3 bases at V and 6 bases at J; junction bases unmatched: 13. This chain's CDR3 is CASSFTRQGGRADTQYF. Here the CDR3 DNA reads TGTGCCAGCAGCTTTACCCGACAGGGGGGGCGCGCGGATACGCAGTATTTT.

The CDR3 bases are TGCGCCAGCAGCCGTACACCCGGGACCGACAACACCGGGGAGCTGTTTTTT. Residues: CASSRTPGTDNTGELFF. V usage is TRBV4-3 and J usage is TRBJ2-2; either TRBD1 or TRBD2 may supply D (5 bases each). The V gene lost 4 bases and the J gene lost 2 bases, with 17 bases spanning the gap. The CDR3 spans 17 residues. Germline CDR1 and CDR2: LGHNA and YSLEER.